These T cell receptor beta chains were read from a single sample in a study of OX40 agonist ivuxolimab in advanced cancers. Method: immunoSEQ multiplex PCR; TCRdb's copy keeps in-frame clones and lacks some. The sample yields about 60,000 clones, 80% to 90% seen once. Sequenced material: CD4+ or CD8+ T cells sorted from blood, taken in a trial of the OX40 agonist ivuxolimab. These receptors were obtained from an adult with an advanced solid tumor such as melanoma, head and neck, liver or kidney cancer. The CDR3 runs from the conserved cysteine through the conserved F or W. A D gene is named only where the DNA matches it firmly. A row's size may be missing; if present it is once, few, many or a size class.

TRBJ2-3	TRBD2	TRBV2	few	CATKRERTDTQYF	TGTGCCACGAAGCGGGAGAGGACAGATACGCAGTATTTT
TRBJ1-2	TRBD1	TRBV2	-	CASSPGGVYGYTF	TGTGCCAGCAGTCCAGGGGGGGTTTATGGCTACACCTTC
TRBJ1-2	TRBD1	TRBV27	-	CASWDRGSGNYGYTF	TGTGCCAGCTGGGACAGGGGAAGCGGGAACTATGGCTACACCTTC
TRBJ1-1	TRBD1	TRBV6-1	medium-sized	CASSATGTGNTEAFF	TGTGCCAGCAGTGCGACCGGGACAGGCAACACTGAAGCTTTCTTT
TRBJ2-3	-	TRBV7-6	once	CASSHRESDTQYF	TGTGCCAGCTCCCACCGGGAGTCAGATACGCAGTATTTT
TRBJ2-2	-	TRBV5-1	-	CASSLSSWGRTGELFF	TGCGCCAGCAGCTTGTCATCCTGGGGGAGGACCGGGGAGCTGTTTTTT
TRBJ2-2	TRBD2	TRBV13	-	CASSPTSGSYGTGELFF	TGTGCCAGCAGCCCGACTAGCGGGAGTTATGGAACCGGGGAGCTGTTTTTT
TRBJ2-2	-	TRBV5-4	-	CASSPGLPGSNTGELFF	TGTGCCAGCAGCCCCGGACTCCCCGGTTCGAACACCGGGGAGCTGTTTTTT
TRBJ1-3	-	TRBV2	once	CASIRRLGSGNTIYF	TGTGCCAGCATCAGGAGACTCGGGTCTGGAAACACCATATATTTT
TRBJ2-5	-	TRBV28	once	CASSFRKTQYF	TGTGCCAGCAGTTTTAGGAAGACCCAGTACTTC
TRBJ2-4	-	TRBV5-5	-	CASSFNNIQYF	TGTGCCAGCAGCTTTAATAACATTCAGTACTTC
TRBJ1-2	TRBD1	TRBV29-1	-	CSVETGNYGYTF	TGCAGCGTTGAGACAGGGAACTATGGCTACACCTTC
TRBJ2-1	TRBD1	TRBV7-9	-	CASSLPDRGSIEQFF	TGTGCCAGCAGCTTACCCGACAGGGGGTCTATTGAGCAGTTCTTC
TRBJ2-1	TRBD2	TRBV5-5	-	CASSLDLAGATVEQFF	TGTGCCAGCAGCTTGGACCTAGCGGGAGCGACGGTTGAGCAGTTCTTC